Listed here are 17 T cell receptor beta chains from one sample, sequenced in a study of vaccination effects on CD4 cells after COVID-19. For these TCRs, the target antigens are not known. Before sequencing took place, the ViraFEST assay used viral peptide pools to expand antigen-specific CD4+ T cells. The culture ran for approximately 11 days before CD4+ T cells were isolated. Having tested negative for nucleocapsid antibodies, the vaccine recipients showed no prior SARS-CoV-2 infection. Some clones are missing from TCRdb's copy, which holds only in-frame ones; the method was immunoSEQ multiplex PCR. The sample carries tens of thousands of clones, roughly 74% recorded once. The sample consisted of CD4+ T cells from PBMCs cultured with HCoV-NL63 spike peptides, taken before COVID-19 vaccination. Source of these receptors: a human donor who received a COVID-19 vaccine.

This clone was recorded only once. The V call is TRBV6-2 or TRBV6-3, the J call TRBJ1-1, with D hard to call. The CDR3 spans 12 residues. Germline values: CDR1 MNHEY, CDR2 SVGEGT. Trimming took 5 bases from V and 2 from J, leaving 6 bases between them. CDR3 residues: CASSIGNTEAFF. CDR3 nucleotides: TGTGCCAGCAGTATTGGAAACACTGAAGCTTTCTTT.

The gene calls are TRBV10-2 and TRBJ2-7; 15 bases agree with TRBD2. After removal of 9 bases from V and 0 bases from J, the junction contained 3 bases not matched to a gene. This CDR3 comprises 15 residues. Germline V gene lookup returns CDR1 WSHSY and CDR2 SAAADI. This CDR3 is CARVGLAGGSYEQYV. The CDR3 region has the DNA TGCGCCAGAGTGGGACTAGCGGGGGGCTCCTACGAGCAGTACGTC.

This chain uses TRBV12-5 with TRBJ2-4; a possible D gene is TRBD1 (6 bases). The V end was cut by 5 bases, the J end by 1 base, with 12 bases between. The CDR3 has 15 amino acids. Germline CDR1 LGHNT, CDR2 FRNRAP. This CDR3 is CASGNPQGAKNIQYF. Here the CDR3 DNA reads TGTGCTAGTGGTAATCCGCAGGGGGCCAAAAACATTCAGTACTTC.

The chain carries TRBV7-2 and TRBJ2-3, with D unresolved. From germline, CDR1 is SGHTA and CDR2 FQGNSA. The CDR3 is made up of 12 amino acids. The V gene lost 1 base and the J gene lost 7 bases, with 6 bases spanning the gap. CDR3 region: CASSLGEHTQYF. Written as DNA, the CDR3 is TGTGCCAGCAGCTTAGGGGAACATACGCAGTATTTT.

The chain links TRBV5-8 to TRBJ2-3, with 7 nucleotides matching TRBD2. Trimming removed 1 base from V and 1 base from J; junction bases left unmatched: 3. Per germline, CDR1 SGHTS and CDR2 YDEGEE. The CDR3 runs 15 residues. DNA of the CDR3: TGTGCCAGCAGCTTGCTGGCGGGAGGCACAGATACGCAGTATTTT. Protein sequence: CASSLLAGGTDTQYF.

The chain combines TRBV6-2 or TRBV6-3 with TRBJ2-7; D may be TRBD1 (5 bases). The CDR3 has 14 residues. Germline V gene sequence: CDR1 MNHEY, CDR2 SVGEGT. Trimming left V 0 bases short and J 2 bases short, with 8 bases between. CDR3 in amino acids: CASSYSRGPYEQYV. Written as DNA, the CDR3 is TGTGCCAGCAGTTACTCAAGGGGTCCCTACGAGCAGTACGTC.

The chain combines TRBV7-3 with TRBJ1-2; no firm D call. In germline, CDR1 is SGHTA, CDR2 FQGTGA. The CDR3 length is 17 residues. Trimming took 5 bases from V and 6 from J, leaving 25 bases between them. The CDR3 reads CASSPKGSYSRGHGYTF. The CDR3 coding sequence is TGTGCCAGCAGCCCCAAAGGTAGTTACTCCCGAGGTCATGGCTACACCTTC. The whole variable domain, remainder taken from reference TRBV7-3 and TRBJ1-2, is GAGVSQTPSNKVTEKGKYVELRCDPISGHTALYWYRQSLGQGPEFLIYFQGTGAADDSGLPNDRFFAVRPEGSVSTLKIQRTERGDSAVYLCASSPKGSYSRGHGYTFGSGTRLTVV.

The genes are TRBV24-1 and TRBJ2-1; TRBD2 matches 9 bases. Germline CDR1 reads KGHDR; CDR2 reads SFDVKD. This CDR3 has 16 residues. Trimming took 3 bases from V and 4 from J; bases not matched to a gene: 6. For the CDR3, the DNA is TGTGCCACCAGTGATCCAGCGGGGGGAGGGTACAATGAGCAGTTCTTC. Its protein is CATSDPAGGGYNEQFF.

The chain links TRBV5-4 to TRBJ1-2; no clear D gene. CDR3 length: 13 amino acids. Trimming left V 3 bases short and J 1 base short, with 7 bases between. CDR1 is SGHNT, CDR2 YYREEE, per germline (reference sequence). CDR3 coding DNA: TGTGCCAGCAGCTATACACTTAACTATGGCTACACCTTC. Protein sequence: CASSYTLNYGYTF. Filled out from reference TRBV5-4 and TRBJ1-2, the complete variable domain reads ETGVTQSPTHLIKTRGQQVTLRCSSQSGHNTVSWYQQALGQGPQFIFQYYREEENGRGNFPPRFSGLQFPNYSSELNVNALELDDSALYLCASSYTLNYGYTFGSGTRLTVV.

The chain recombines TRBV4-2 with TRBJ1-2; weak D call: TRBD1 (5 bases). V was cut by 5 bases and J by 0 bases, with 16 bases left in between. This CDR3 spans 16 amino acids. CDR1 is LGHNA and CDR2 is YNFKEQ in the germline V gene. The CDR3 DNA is TGTGCCAGCAGCATGAACCGGCGGGGGACTAACTATGGCTACACCTTC. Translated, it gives CASSMNRRGTNYGYTF.

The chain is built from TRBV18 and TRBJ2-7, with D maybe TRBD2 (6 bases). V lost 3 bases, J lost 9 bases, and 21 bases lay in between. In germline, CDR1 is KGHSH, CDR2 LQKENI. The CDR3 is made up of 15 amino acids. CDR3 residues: CASSPNAGSPPGQYV. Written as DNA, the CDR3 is TGTGCCAGCTCACCGAACGCCGGGAGCCCGCCGGGGCAGTACGTC.

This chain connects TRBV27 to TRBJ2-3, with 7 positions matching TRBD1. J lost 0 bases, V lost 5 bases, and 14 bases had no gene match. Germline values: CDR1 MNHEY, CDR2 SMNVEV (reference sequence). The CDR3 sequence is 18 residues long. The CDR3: CASSRVPNRGLSTDTQYF. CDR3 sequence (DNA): TGTGCCAGCAGTCGCGTCCCGAACAGGGGCCTCAGCACAGATACGCAGTATTTT.

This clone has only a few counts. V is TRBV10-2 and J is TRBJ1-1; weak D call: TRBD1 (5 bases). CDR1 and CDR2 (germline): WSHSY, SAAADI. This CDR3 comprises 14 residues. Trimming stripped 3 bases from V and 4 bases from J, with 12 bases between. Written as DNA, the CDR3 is TGCGCCAGCAGTGACGGGGGAGTCCTCACTGAAGCTTTCTTT. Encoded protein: CASSDGGVLTEAFF.

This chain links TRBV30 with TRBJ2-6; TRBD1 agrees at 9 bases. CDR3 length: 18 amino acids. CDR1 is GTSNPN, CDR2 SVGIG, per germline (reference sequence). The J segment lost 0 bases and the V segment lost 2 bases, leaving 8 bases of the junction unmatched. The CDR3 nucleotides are TGTGCCTGGAGTAGAAAGGGACAGGGATACTCTGGGGCCAACGTCCTGACTTTC. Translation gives CAWSRKGQGYSGANVLTF.

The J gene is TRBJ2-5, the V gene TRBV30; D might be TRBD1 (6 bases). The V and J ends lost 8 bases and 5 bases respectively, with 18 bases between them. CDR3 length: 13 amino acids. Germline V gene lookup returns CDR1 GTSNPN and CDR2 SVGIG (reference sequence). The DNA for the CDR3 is TGTGCCCTTTCTGGGGGCCTGAGGGAGACCCAGTACTTC. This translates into CALSGGLRETQYF.

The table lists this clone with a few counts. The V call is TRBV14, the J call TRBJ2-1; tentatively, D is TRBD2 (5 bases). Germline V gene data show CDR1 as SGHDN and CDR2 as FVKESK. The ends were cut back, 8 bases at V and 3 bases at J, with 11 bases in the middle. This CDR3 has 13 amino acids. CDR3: CASAPGIYNEQFF. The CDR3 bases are TGTGCCAGCGCACCGGGAATCTACAATGAGCAGTTCTTC.

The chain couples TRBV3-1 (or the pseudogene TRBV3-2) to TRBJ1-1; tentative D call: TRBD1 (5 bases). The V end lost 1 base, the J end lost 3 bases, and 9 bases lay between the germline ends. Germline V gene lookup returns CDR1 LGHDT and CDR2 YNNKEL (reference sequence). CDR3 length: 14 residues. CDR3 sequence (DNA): TGTGCCAGCAGCCAAGGGGGCACTTACACTGAAGCTTTCTTT. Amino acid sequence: CASSQGGTYTEAFF.